Following are 25 T cell receptor beta chains from one sample sequenced in a study of blood T cell repertoires in COVID-19. Clones were sequenced by immunoSEQ multiplex PCR, and TCRdb holds only the in-frame ones, with some missing. The sample yields under 200,000 clones, around 80% seen once. The sequenced sample consisted of PBMCs or T cells enriched from blood (not recorded which). Receptors were obtained from a woman in her sixties or seventies in a cohort exposed to, infected with or recovered from COVID-19 (not recorded which).

The chain uses TRBV11-2 and TRBJ2-7, with 9 nucleotides matching TRBD2. CDR1 SGHAT and CDR2 FQNNGV come from the germline V gene. The CDR3 is 15 residues long. V lost 8 bases to trimming and J lost 0 bases; unmatched junction nucleotides: 8. CDR3 DNA: TGTGCCAGCCGCGGGAGGGGGGCAGCCTCCTACGAGCAGTACTTC. Amino acid sequence: CASRGRGAASYEQYF. Drawing the rest from reference TRBV11-2 and TRBJ2-7, the complete variable domain is EAGVAQSPRYKIIEKRQSVAFWCNPISGHATLYWYQQILGQGPKLLIQFQNNGVVDDSQLPKDRFSAERLKGVDSTLKIQPAKLEDSAVYLCASRGRGAASYEQYFGPGTRLTVT.

The chain uses TRBV28 and TRBJ1-2, with a tentative D call TRBD1 (6 bases). The CDR3 extends over 13 amino acids. V lost 6 bases to trimming and J lost 4 bases, with 12 bases between them. The germline V gene encodes CDR1 MDHEN and CDR2 SYDVKM. CDR3 DNA sequence: TGTGCCAGCAGCACACAGGGACCCTATGGCTACACCTTC. Translated, it gives CASSTQGPYGYTF.

CDR3 residues: CASSLTGGEYEQYF. The DNA of the CDR3 is TGTGCCAGCAGCTTAACGGGGGGAGAGTACGAGCAGTACTTC. V usage is TRBV7-8 and J usage is TRBJ2-7, with TRBD2 matching over 7 bases. The CDR3 extends over 14 amino acids. The germline gives CDR1 SGHVS, CDR2 FQNEAQ. Trimming removed 2 bases from V and 4 bases from J; junction bases left unmatched: 5.

V gene TRBV7-8 combines with J gene TRBJ2-7, with TRBD2 matching over 12 bases. The CDR3 loop spans 18 amino acids. V was clipped by 5 bases and J by 2 bases; unmatched bases: 13. In germline, CDR1 is SGHVS, CDR2 FQNEAQ. CDR3 loop: CASSSLGTSGRATYEQYF. The CDR3 coding sequence is TGTGCCAGCAGCAGCCTCGGGACTAGCGGGCGAGCCACCTACGAGCAGTACTTC. Drawing the rest from reference TRBV7-8 and TRBJ2-7, the complete variable domain is GAGVSQSPRYKVAKRGQDVALRCDPISGHVSLFWYQQALGQGPEFLTYFQNEAQLDKSGLPSDRFFAERPEGSVSTLKIQRTQQEDSAVYLCASSSLGTSGRATYEQYFGPGTRLTVT.

The chain carries TRBV5-4 and TRBJ2-1, with D unclear. V was trimmed by 3 bases and J by 13 bases, leaving 20 bases between them. The CDR3 is made up of 14 amino acids. CDR1 and CDR2 from the germline V gene are SGHNT and YYREEE (reference sequence). DNA of the CDR3: TGTGCCAGCAGCTCGCCTAAAAACGAACAGTTACAGTTCTTC. Its protein product is CASSSPKNEQLQFF.

This chain links TRBV7-2 with TRBJ1-2; D gene ambiguous. Germline loops: CDR1 SGHTA, CDR2 FQGNSA. CDR3 length: 14 residues. Trimming cost V 5 bases and J 2 bases, with 12 bases left between them. CDR3 coding DNA: TGTGCCAGCAGCCAGTACGAGGGAAACTATGGCTACACCTTC. Translated, it gives CASSQYEGNYGYTF.

J is TRBJ1-3 and V is TRBV7-9; D uncertain. The germline gives CDR1 SEHNR, CDR2 FQNEAQ (reference sequence). Trimming left V 3 bases short and J 0 bases short, with 12 bases between. The CDR3 is made up of 16 amino acids. The CDR3 sequence: CASSFTGLRSGNTIYF. The DNA of the CDR3 is TGTGCCAGCAGCTTCACCGGACTGCGCTCTGGAAACACCATATATTTT. Full variable domain (rest looked up from reference TRBV7-9 and TRBJ1-3): DTGVSQNPRHKITKRGQNVTFRCDPISEHNRLYWYRQTLGQGPEFLTYFQNEAQLEKSRLLSDRFSAERPKGSFSTLEIQRTEQGDSAMYLCASSFTGLRSGNTIYFGEGSWLTVV.

The chain employs TRBV7-2 and TRBJ2-7; D is unclear. Germline lookup yields CDR1 SGHTA and CDR2 FQGNSA. The CDR3 loop spans 15 amino acids. V lost 5 bases to trimming and J lost 1 base, with 15 bases between them. The CDR3 nucleotides are TGTGCCAGCAGCCTGGATGTGGGCTTTTCCTACGAGCAGTACTTC. Its translation: CASSLDVGFSYEQYF.

CDR3 sequence: CASSLDRGNTIYF. The CDR3 DNA is TGTGCCAGCAGCTTAGACAGGGGAAACACCATATATTTT. The chain recombines TRBV11-2 with TRBJ1-3; D is unclear. CDR1 is SGHAT, CDR2 FQNNGV, per germline. The CDR3 is made up of 13 amino acids. The ends were cut back, 0 bases at V and 4 bases at J, with 4 bases in the middle.

This chain uses TRBV28 with TRBJ1-5; a weak D match, TRBD1 (6 bases). Germline CDR1 reads MDHEN; CDR2 reads SYDVKM. V was trimmed by 5 bases and J by 4 bases, leaving 18 bases between them. The CDR3 extends over 16 amino acids. The CDR3 DNA reads TGTGCCAGCAGTCCCCGGGGGCAGCGGGGGAATCAGCCCCAGCATTTT. Translation: CASSPRGQRGNQPQHF. Combining the CDR3 with reference TRBV28 and TRBJ1-5 gives the whole variable domain DVKVTQSSRYLVKRTGEKVFLECVQDMDHENMFWYRQDPGLGLRLIYFSYDVKMKEKGDIPEGYSVSREKKERFSLILESASTNQTSMYLCASSPRGQRGNQPQHFGDGTRLSIL.

The chain links TRBV7-8 to TRBJ2-7; the match to TRBD1 covers 8 bases. The CDR3 is 14 residues long. CDR1 is SGHVS and CDR2 is FQNEAQ in the germline V gene. The junction had 3 bases not matched to a gene; V was cut back by 3 bases and J by 2 bases. CDR3 nucleotide sequence: TGTGCCAGCAGCTTCGGGACAGGTGCCTACGAGCAGTACTTC. This encodes CASSFGTGAYEQYF.

J is TRBJ1-5 and V is TRBV27, with 7 bases that match TRBD1. Germline assignment: CDR1 MNHEY and CDR2 SMNVEV (reference sequence). Germline trimming cut 5 bases from V and 4 bases from J; bases unmatched to any gene: 8. The CDR3 sequence is 15 residues long. CDR3 DNA sequence: TGTGCCAGCAGTCCGGTGGGACAGCCGAATCAGCCCCAGCATTTT. As protein: CASSPVGQPNQPQHF.

The rearrangement uses TRBV11-1 and TRBJ2-4; TRBD1 is a possible D gene (5 bases). CDR3 length: 15 amino acids. Trimming took off 5 bases at V and 6 bases at J, with 17 bases between the two ends. Germline CDR1 is SGHAT and CDR2 is FQDESV (reference sequence). CDR3 amino acids: CASSHQGSGLNIQYF. As DNA, the CDR3 is TGTGCCAGCAGCCATCAGGGATCAGGCCTAAACATTCAGTACTTC.

V usage is TRBV18 and J usage is TRBJ2-6, with 8 bases lining up with TRBD1. The CDR3 is made up of 16 amino acids. In germline, CDR1 is KGHSH, CDR2 LQKENI. V trimming: 3 bases; J trimming: 4 bases; junction bases outside the gene matches: 5. CDR3 nucleotide sequence: TGTGCCAGCTCACCGCAGGGGGCTAGCGGGGCCAACGTCCTGACTTTC. Its protein product is CASSPQGASGANVLTF.

The chain employs TRBV7-6 and TRBJ2-1, with 9 bases that match TRBD2. The CDR3 loop spans 17 amino acids. V was pared by 8 bases and J by 7 bases, with 18 bases of the junction left unmatched. The V gene's germline CDR1 is SGHVS and CDR2 FNYEAQ. CDR3 loop: CASGANPAGLARNEQFF. CDR3 sequence (DNA): TGTGCCAGCGGCGCCAATCCCGCGGGACTAGCTCGGAATGAGCAGTTCTTC.

The chain recombines TRBV7-9 with TRBJ2-1; 9 nucleotides align to TRBD2. Trimming cost V 2 bases and J 8 bases; bases outside gene matches: 7. CDR3 length equals 15 residues. In germline, CDR1 is SEHNR, CDR2 FQNEAQ (reference sequence). The CDR3 DNA reads as TGTGCCAGCAGCTTATGGCAGCGGGAGGTCGATGAGCAGTTCTTC. Protein: CASSLWQREVDEQFF.

This clone came up a few times. This rearrangement joins TRBV11-2 to TRBJ1-2, with D unclear. Deletions cut 3 bases from V and 8 bases from J, with 16 bases between. Germline V lookup: CDR1 SGHAT, CDR2 FQNNGV. CDR3 length: 14 residues. The chain's CDR3 is CASSFSTLPFGYTF. DNA of the CDR3: TGTGCCAGCAGCTTTTCTACTCTTCCCTTCGGCTACACCTTC.

The V and J genes are TRBV5-4 and TRBJ2-5, with TRBD1 as a possible D gene (7 bases). CDR3 length: 14 residues. V lost 0 bases, J lost 4 bases, and 10 bases lay in between. Germline V gene data show CDR1 as SGHNT and CDR2 as YYREEE (reference sequence). The CDR3 region has the DNA TGTGCCAGCAGCTTGGGACAGGGAGGAGAGACCCAGTACTTC. Protein: CASSLGQGGETQYF.

The J gene is TRBJ1-1, the V gene TRBV27; 7 bases line up with TRBD1. The CDR3 is 13 residues long. Unmatched junction bases numbered 9, after V lost 7 bases and J lost 7 bases. Looked up from germline, CDR1 is MNHEY and CDR2 is SMNVEV (reference sequence). DNA of the CDR3: TGTGCCAGCACTTCCCAAGGGGACAGTGAAGCTTTCTTT. This gives the protein CASTSQGDSEAFF.

This chain links TRBV9 with TRBJ1-3, with 7 bases matching TRBD1. V was clipped by 4 bases and J by 2 bases; unmatched bases: 12. CDR1 and CDR2 from the germline V gene are SGDLS and YYNGEE. The CDR3 extends over 17 amino acids. DNA of the CDR3: TGTGCCAGCAGCCCGGGCCAGGGGGATAAAGCTGGAAACACCATATATTTT. Its translation is CASSPGQGDKAGNTIYF.

Only a few counts were recorded for this clone. V usage is TRBV15 and J usage is TRBJ1-4; 7 bases fit TRBD1. After removal of 0 bases from V and 8 bases from J, the junction contained 9 bases not matched to a gene. The CDR3 length is 16 residues. Germline-derived CDR1 and CDR2 are LNHNV and YYDKDF (reference sequence). The CDR3 loop reads CATSRDPRQGGEKLFF. CDR3 in DNA: TGTGCCACCAGCAGAGATCCCCGACAGGGCGGCGAAAAACTGTTTTTT.

The chain recombines TRBV10-2 with TRBJ2-7, with 7 bases aligning to TRBD1. This CDR3 has 16 residues. V trimming: 4 bases; J trimming: 2 bases; junction bases outside the gene matches: 11. Germline CDR1 is WSHSY and CDR2 is SAAADI. CDR3 loop: CASSGTRPGQTYEQYF. In DNA, the CDR3 is TGCGCCAGCAGTGGAACCCGACCGGGACAGACCTACGAGCAGTACTTC.

The chain employs TRBV4-3 and TRBJ1-4; D unclear. V lost 1 base and J 2 bases, leaving 17 bases between the germline ends. Germline loops: CDR1 LGHNA, CDR2 YSLEER. There are 18 residues in the CDR3. The CDR3 sequence is CASSQGLSWLPTNEKLFF. Written as DNA, the CDR3 is TGCGCCAGCAGCCAAGGTCTTTCTTGGCTCCCCACTAATGAAAAACTGTTTTTT.

V usage is TRBV28 and J usage is TRBJ1-5; D ambiguous. The V end was cut by 10 bases, the J end by 5 bases, with 12 bases between. CDR3 size: 12 residues. Looked up from germline, CDR1 is MDHEN and CDR2 is SYDVKM. CDR3 region: CATSRQDQPQHF. DNA for the CDR3: TGTGCCACTTCGCGGCAAGATCAGCCCCAGCATTTT. The variable domain in full, with the rest retrieved from reference TRBV28 and TRBJ1-5, is DVKVTQSSRYLVKRTGEKVFLECVQDMDHENMFWYRQDPGLGLRLIYFSYDVKMKEKGDIPEGYSVSREKKERFSLILESASTNQTSMYLCATSRQDQPQHFGDGTRLSIL.

The V and J genes are TRBV5-1 and TRBJ2-2; tentative D call: TRBD1 (6 bases). Germline V gives CDR1 SGHRS, CDR2 YFSETQ. The CDR3 is 17 residues long. The V end lost 2 bases, the J end lost 0 bases, and 14 bases lay between the germline ends. This chain's CDR3 is CASSFQTGTPNTGELFF. CDR3 DNA sequence: TGCGCCAGCAGCTTCCAAACCGGGACACCGAACACCGGGGAGCTGTTTTTT.